This TCR beta chain was found in a study of CD8+ T cells in alopecia areata. In the study overall: People stayed on tofacitinib for 6 to 18 months, then stopped the drug for 6 months.

CDR3 length equals 13 residues. V lost 2 bases and J lost 3, with 7 bases in between. Per the germline V gene, CDR1 is MDHEN and CDR2 is SYDVKM. RNA, once extracted, was reverse transcribed into cDNA for use as the sequencing template. Sequencing used immunoSEQ multiplex PCR; TCRdb keeps in-frame clones, though not all of them. The sample lists approximately 300,000 clones; 55% to 75% were seen once. Whole-study results and caveats: Sharing of TCR sequences between patients (possibly for HLA-related reasons) was less clear than in mice.

The treatment denotes: oral pan-JAK inhibitor, 5-10 mg twice daily. Concerning this clone: Its antigen is not known.

The chain joins TRBV28 to TRBJ1-1, with D unclear. Specimen: CD4+ T cells sorted from blood, collected at week 24, from a patient treated with tofacitinib. The TCR was taken from a human donor with alopecia areata. The CDR3 nucleotides read TGTGCCAGCAGTTTACGCTTTTACACTGAAGCTTTCTTT. Translating gives CASSLRFYTEAFF.